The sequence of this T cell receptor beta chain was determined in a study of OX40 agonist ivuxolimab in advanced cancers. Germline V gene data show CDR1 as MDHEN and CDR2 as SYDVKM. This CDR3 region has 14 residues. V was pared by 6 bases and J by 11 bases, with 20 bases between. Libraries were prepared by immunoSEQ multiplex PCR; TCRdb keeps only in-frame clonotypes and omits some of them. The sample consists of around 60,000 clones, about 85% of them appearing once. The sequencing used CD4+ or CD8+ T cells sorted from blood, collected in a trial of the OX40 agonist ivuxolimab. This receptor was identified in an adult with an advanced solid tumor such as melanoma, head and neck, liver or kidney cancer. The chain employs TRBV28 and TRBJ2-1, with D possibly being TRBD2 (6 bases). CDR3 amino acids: CASSPPLATRQQFF. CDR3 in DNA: TGTGCCAGCAGCCCACCGCTAGCGACCCGGCAGCAGTTCTTC. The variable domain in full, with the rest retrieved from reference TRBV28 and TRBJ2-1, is DVKVTQSSRYLVKRTGEKVFLECVQDMDHENMFWYRQDPGLGLRLIYFSYDVKMKEKGDIPEGYSVSREKKERFSLILESASTNQTSMYLCASSPPLATRQQFFGPGTRLTVL.